This T cell receptor beta chain appears in the sequencing data of a study of shared clonotypes between healthy human individuals. The germline gives CDR1 SGHAT, CDR2 FQNNGV. The V gene lost 1 base and the J gene lost 4 bases, with 23 bases spanning the gap. The CDR3 runs to 18 residues. Study-wide findings and caveats: In the sorted subsets, rarefaction showed sequencing was incomplete despite large depth.

Concerning this clone itself: Its specificity is unknown.

Sequencing was at deep level. Clones were sequenced by immunoSEQ multiplex PCR, and TCRdb holds only the in-frame ones, with some missing. The sample includes under 120,000 clones, 67% of them seen just once. The rearrangement links TRBV11-2 to TRBJ2-7; D remains unclear. The sequence was obtained from a woman in her 30s in good health. Sequencing was done on a sample of memory CD8+ T cells sorted from blood. Subset described: CD45RO+ cells pooled with CCR7-negative TemRA cells. In DNA, the CDR3 is TGTGCCAGCAGCTTAGCGCTGGGGTTTTTAGTCCCTTCTTACGAGCAGTACTTC. The encoded protein is CASSLALGFLVPSYEQYF.